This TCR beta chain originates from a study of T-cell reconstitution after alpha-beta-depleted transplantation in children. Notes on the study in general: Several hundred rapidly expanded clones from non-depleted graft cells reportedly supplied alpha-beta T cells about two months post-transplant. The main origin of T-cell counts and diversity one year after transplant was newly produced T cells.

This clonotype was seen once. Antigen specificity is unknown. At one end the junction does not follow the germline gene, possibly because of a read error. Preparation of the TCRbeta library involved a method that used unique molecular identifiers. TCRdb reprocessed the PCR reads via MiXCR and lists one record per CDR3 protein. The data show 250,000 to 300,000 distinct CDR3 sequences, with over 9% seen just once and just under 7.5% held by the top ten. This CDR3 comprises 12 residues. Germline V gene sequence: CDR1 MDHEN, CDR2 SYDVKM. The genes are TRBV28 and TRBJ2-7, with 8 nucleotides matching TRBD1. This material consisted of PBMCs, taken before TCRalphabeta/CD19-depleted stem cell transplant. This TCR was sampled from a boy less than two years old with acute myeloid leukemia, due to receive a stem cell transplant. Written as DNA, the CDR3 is TGTGCCAGCAGTTTAGTGGACAGGGACGCCAGCTTC. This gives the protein CASSLVDRDASF.